This is a list of T cell receptor beta chains from one sample in a study of beta chain features in type 1 diabetes. Profiling relied on immunoSEQ multiplex PCR, and the TCRdb table lists in-frame clones only, not all of them. The repertoire has some 370,000 clones, around 9.6% of them found once; the top ten carry about 0.6%. Input material: central memory CD4+ T cells from blood. Every receptor here comes from a man in his thirties or forties with type 1 diabetes. CDR3s include the opening cysteine and the closing phenylalanine or tryptophan. The order of the fields is clone size, V gene, J gene, D gene, CDR3 DNA, CDR3 protein. A D gene is named only where the DNA matches it firmly. Size is stated for part of the rows, as once, few or many counts, or as a class when the clone is expanded.

many	TRBV6-1	TRBJ2-7	TRBD2	TGTGCCAGCAGTGGTAGAAGGGAGGGGTACAGCGAGCAGTACTTC	CASSGRREGYSEQYF
few	TRBV5-1	TRBJ1-1	NA	TGCGCCAGCAGCTTGGCCGCGCACACTGAAGCTTTCTTT	CASSLAAHTEAFF
few	TRBV4-1	TRBJ1-4	NA	TGCGCCAGCAGCCCCCCGACGGTGAGGGCTGAAAAACTGTTTTTT	CASSPPTVRAEKLFF
few	TRBV4-1	TRBJ2-1	TRBD1	TGCGCCAGCAGCCCCACCGGGACAGCCTACAATGAGCAGTTCTTC	CASSPTGTAYNEQFF
NA	TRBV12-5	TRBJ1-2	NA	TGTGCTAGTGGAGCGGGACTTACAAACTATGGCTACACCTTC	CASGAGLTNYGYTF
NA	TRBV11-2	TRBJ2-7	TRBD2	TGTGCCAGCAGCGAAGCGGGATTTGACTACGAGCAGTACTTC	CASSEAGFDYEQYF
NA	TRBV4-3	TRBJ1-4	NA	TGCGCCAGCAGCCAAGATAAGACGCCCTGGCCAGGCGAAAAACTGTTTTTT	CASSQDKTPWPGEKLFF
NA	TRBV7-9	TRBJ1-2	TRBD1	TGTGCCAGCAGCTTAGCGAAGGGACAGGGGCGTCTTGATGGCTACACCTTC	CASSLAKGQGRLDGYTF
few	TRBV28	TRBJ1-2	NA	TGTGCCAGCAGATACCAGGTCTATGGCTACACCTTC	CASRYQVYGYTF
NA	TRBV6-5	TRBJ2-3	NA	TGTGCCAGCAGTTACGAGGGGAGGAGGACAGATACGCAGTATTTT	CASSYEGRRTDTQYF
few	TRBV19	TRBJ2-7	TRBD1	TGTGCCAGTACCCCGACAGGGACGGACTACGAGCAGTACTTC	CASTPTGTDYEQYF
few	TRBV5-1	TRBJ1-1	NA	TGCGCCAGCGGACTACAAGCTAACACTGAAGCTTTCTTT	CASGLQANTEAFF
NA	TRBV12-5	TRBJ2-2	NA	TGTGCTAGTGGTTACGGGAGGAACACCGGGGAGCTGTTTTTT	CASGYGRNTGELFF
NA	TRBV28	TRBJ1-4	NA	TGTGCCAGCGGAGACTCTGACAGAACTAATGAAAAACTGTTTTTT	CASGDSDRTNEKLFF
few	TRBV6-4	TRBJ2-1	TRBD1	TGTGCCAGCAGCCCCGGGACAGGGAGCTACAATGAGCAGTTCTTC	CASSPGTGSYNEQFF
NA	TRBV9	TRBJ1-1	NA	TGTGCCAGCAGCAAAGGTCTTGGGGGCGAGGACACTGAAGCTTTCTTT	CASSKGLGGEDTEAFF
NA	TRBV5-1	TRBJ1-6	NA	TGCGCCAGCAGCTTGACCCCCGGGACGGATTCACCCCTCCACTTT	CASSLTPGTDSPLHF
NA	TRBV5-1	TRBJ2-7	TRBD1	TGCGCCAGCAGCGTTCAGGGACAGGGGGCCGGCGAGCAGTACTTC	CASSVQGQGAGEQYF
NA	TRBV4-3	TRBJ2-3	NA	TGCGCCAGCAGCCCGTACAGGGCGAGCACAGATACGCAGTATTTT	CASSPYRASTDTQYF
few	TRBV7-2	TRBJ2-5	NA	TGTGCCAGCAGCCGGGGGGAGACCCAGTACTTC	CASSRGETQYF
few	TRBV6-6	TRBJ1-2	NA	TGTGCCAGCAGTTACGCCGGGACGGGCGGCTACACCTTC	CASSYAGTGGYTF
NA	TRBV4-2	TRBJ1-6	NA	TGTGCCAGCAGGGACGGACAAGCGGATTCACCCCTCCACTTT	CASRDGQADSPLHF
NA	TRBV19	TRBJ2-2	NA	TGTGCCAGTAGTATCCGGGGCTCACCCAGGGAGCTGTTTTTT	CASSIRGSPRELFF
few	TRBV7-2	TRBJ2-5	NA	TGTGCCAGCAGCTTAGCAGCGGTTCTTGGAGAGACCCAGTACTTC	CASSLAAVLGETQYF
few	TRBV5-1	TRBJ2-3	NA	TGCGCCAGCGGCTTTTGGGGCACAGATACGCAGTATTTT	CASGFWGTDTQYF
many	TRBV28	TRBJ2-4	TRBD1	TGTGCCAGCAGTTCACCGATGACAGGGGACAACATTCAGTACTTC	CASSSPMTGDNIQYF
NA	TRBV6-6	TRBJ2-7	NA	TGTGCCAGCAGTTACTCGACAGGCCGCCACGAGCAGTACTTC	CASSYSTGRHEQYF
NA	TRBV10-1	TRBJ2-1	TRBD2	TGCGCCAGCAGTAAGGGACTAGCGGGAGGTAGCTCCTACAATGAGCAGTTCTTC	CASSKGLAGGSSYNEQFF
NA	TRBV11-2	TRBJ2-7	TRBD2	TGTGCCAGCAGCTTGGCACAGCCCGGGACTAGCGGCTACGAGCAGTACTTC	CASSLAQPGTSGYEQYF
NA	TRBV5-5	TRBJ1-2	TRBD1	TGTGCCAGCAGCTTGGAGGACAGGTCCTATGGCTACACCTTC	CASSLEDRSYGYTF
few	TRBV21-1	TRBJ1-5	NA	TGTGCCAGCAGTCTTGGACAGGGGCTTTATAGCAATCAGCCCCAGCATTTT	CASSLGQGLYSNQPQHF
NA	TRBV27	TRBJ2-2	NA	TGTGCCAGCAGTTTTTACAGGGACGCCGGGGAGCTGTTTTTT	CASSFYRDAGELFF
many	TRBV28	TRBJ2-6	TRBD2	TGTGCCAGCATCAACTCGGGACTAGCGGGAGGGCACTCTGGGGCCAACGTCCTGACTTTC	CASINSGLAGGHSGANVLTF
NA	TRBV7-2	TRBJ2-7	NA	TGTGCCAGCAGCTTAGACGGAACCTACGAGCAGTACTTC	CASSLDGTYEQYF
few	TRBV10-3	TRBJ1-5	TRBD1	TGTGCCATCAGTGACCCCCGACAGGGGCCAGGTAATCAGCCCCAGCATTTT	CAISDPRQGPGNQPQHF
few	TRBV19	TRBJ2-7	TRBD2	TGTGCCAGTTCTCGGGGAGGGGTTTCCTACGAGCAGTACTTC	CASSRGGVSYEQYF
few	TRBV27	TRBJ2-3	TRBD2	TGTGCCAGCAGTTTATCTCGGCGGGAGGGTGATACGCAGTATTTT	CASSLSRREGDTQYF
NA	TRBV5-1	TRBJ1-5	TRBD1	TGCGCCAGCAGTCTCGGACAGGGGCGAGATCAGCCCCAGCATTTT	CASSLGQGRDQPQHF
few	TRBV4-1	TRBJ2-7	TRBD1	TGCGCCAGCAGCCAGCCGGGACAGGGTGTTTACGAGCAGTACTTC	CASSQPGQGVYEQYF
NA	TRBV2	TRBJ1-1	NA	TGTGCCAGCAGTAAGGACGGTGGGAACACTGAAGCCTTCTTT	CASSKDGGNTEAFF
few	TRBV19	TRBJ1-1	NA	TGTGCCAGTAGTATACGGAACGTTTACCCGTTTGAAGCTTTCTTT	CASSIRNVYPFEAFF
NA	TRBV7-7	TRBJ1-3	NA	TGTGCTAGCAGCTTAAGTCTTACCGGAAACACCATATATTTT	CASSLSLTGNTIYF